The source of this TCR beta chain is a study of T cells expressing NK-cell markers. At the level of the study: Repertoire data for TCR beta were derived from sorted T cells (CD3+CD56+NKG2C+, CD3+CD56+NKG2C- and CD3+CD56-NKG2C+). One of eight sequenced donors was HCMV-seronegative; the other seven were seropositive.

About this clonotype: Antigen unknown.

Broader study findings: These same clonotypes (in a few donors) also led the CD3+CD56-NKG2C+ fraction. The contribution of dominant NKG2C+ clonotypes to CD8+ T cells in roughly six donors was roughly 1.0-7.5%.

Following a re-call of the 5' RACE reads, TCRdb has one entry per CDR3 protein and lacks DNA. The sample is made up of about 190,000 distinct CDR3 sequences, and the top ten hold over 20% of it. The clonotype comes from a man aged 18-70 years in good health. The sequencing input was blood T cells: a sorted CD56 or NKG2C T cell subset, CD4+ or CD8+ T cells, or bulk PBMC T cells (not recorded which).

CDR3 in amino acids: CASNTDPSSYEQYF. J is TRBJ2-7 and V is TRBV6-1. Germline loops: CDR1 MNHNS, CDR2 SASEGT. The CDR3 contains 14 residues.